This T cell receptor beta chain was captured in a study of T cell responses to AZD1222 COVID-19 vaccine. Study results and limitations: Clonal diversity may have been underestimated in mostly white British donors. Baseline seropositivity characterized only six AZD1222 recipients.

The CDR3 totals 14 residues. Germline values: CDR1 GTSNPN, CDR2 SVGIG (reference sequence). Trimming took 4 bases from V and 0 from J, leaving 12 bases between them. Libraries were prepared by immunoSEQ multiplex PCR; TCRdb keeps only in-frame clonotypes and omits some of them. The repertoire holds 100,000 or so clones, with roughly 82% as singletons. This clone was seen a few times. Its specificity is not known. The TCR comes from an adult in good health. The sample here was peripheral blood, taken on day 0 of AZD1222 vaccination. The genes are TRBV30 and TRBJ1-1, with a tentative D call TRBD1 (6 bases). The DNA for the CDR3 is TGTGCCTGGAAACACAGGGCGATGAACACTGAAGCTTTCTTT. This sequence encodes CAWKHRAMNTEAFF.